This TCR beta chain was profiled in a study of T cell repertoires in cytomegalovirus infection. This clonotype was recorded a few times. Its antigen is unknown. TCRdb redid the calling of the reads with MiXCR, one entry per CDR3 protein. The sample lists a few hundred thousand distinct CDR3 sequences, 17% seen once, with about half in the top ten. V was shortened by 0 bases and J by 6 bases, with 10 bases between the two germline ends. This CDR3 contains 14 residues. CDR1 SGDLS and CDR2 YYNGEE come from the germline V gene. Study-level points and caveats: What dominated the ex vivo response were HLA-C-restricted CMV-specific TCR beta clonotypes.

The receptor comes from a human donor in good health (CMV status not recorded). Some clones in this sample may be carry-over from other donors' samples. The V gene is TRBV9, the J gene TRBJ2-1; D is possibly TRBD2 (6 bases). The sequenced sample consisted of CD8+ T cells from PBMCs. The CDR3 DNA sequence: TGTGCCAGCAGCGTAGGCCCCGGGGGCAATGAGCAGTTCTTC. Translating it yields CASSVGPGGNEQFF.